A single sample is the source of the 28 T cell receptor beta chains below, sequenced in a study of T-cell reconstitution after alpha-beta-depleted transplantation in children (TCRdb year 2016). Library creation used PCR. Sequencing relied on an Illumina HiSeq 2500. TCR library preparation used molecular barcoding, with unique molecular identifiers applied to normalize quantification of the TCRbeta repertoire. TCRdb applied fastp at Q25 and MiXCR to the public reads, then kept only in-frame beta chains. All rows with the same CDR3 protein become a single entry with the most common DNA and genes. For this sample there are approximately 350,000 distinct CDR3 sequences; 13% appear just once. 3.5% to 4.5% of the sample is in the top ten clones. Sequencing was performed on PBMCs, taken from the stem cell graft. Receptor source: a human donor who donated a stem cell graft to a child with Fanconi anemia.

This clonotype was seen only a few times. This chain connects TRBV27 to TRBJ1-2; 7 bases are a match to TRBD1. V gave up 4 bases and J gave up 7 bases; unmatched junction bases: 9. Germline assignment: CDR1 MNHEY and CDR2 SMNVEV (reference sequence). This CDR3 spans 14 amino acids. The CDR3 reads CASSSPTQGVGYTF. CDR3 nucleotide sequence: TGTGCCAGCAGTTCCCCCACCCAGGGGGTTGGCTACACCTTC.

The chain has TRBV5-6 and TRBJ2-7, with D hard to call. Germline CDR1 is SGHDT and CDR2 is YYEEEE. V was clipped by 8 bases and J by 0 bases, with 15 bases between them. The CDR3 extends over 14 amino acids. CDR3 residues: CARSPLQSSYEQYF. DNA of the CDR3: TGTGCCAGGAGCCCCCTACAGAGCTCCTACGAGCAGTACTTC. Full variable domain (missing parts from reference TRBV5-6 and TRBJ2-7): DAGVTQSPTHLIKTRGQQVTLRCSPKSGHDTVSWYQQALGQGPQFIFQYYEEEERQRGNFPDRFSGHQFPNYSSELNVNALLLGDSALYLCARSPLQSSYEQYFGPGTRLTVT.

This clonotype was seen only a few times. The chain uses TRBV29-1 and TRBJ1-1, with TRBD1 matching 7 bases. CDR3 length: 13 residues. Germline-derived CDR1 and CDR2 are SQVTM and ANQGSEA. With V trimmed by 5 bases and J by 3 bases, 6 bases remained unmatched. The CDR3 here is CSVRAGGDTEAFF. In DNA form, the CDR3 reads TGCAGCGTTCGGGCAGGGGGGGACACTGAAGCTTTCTTT.

This clonotype showed up just a few times. V gene TRBV20-1 combines with J gene TRBJ1-1; D gene uncertain. In germline, CDR1 is DFQATT, CDR2 SNEGSKA (reference sequence). With 6 bases removed from V and 1 base from J, the gap between germline ends came to 15 bases. The CDR3 has 14 residues. The CDR3 sequence is CSARRGAANTEAFF. The DNA for the CDR3 is TGCAGTGCGCGACGAGGAGCGGCGAACACTGAAGCTTTCTTT.

This chain connects TRBV25-1 to TRBJ1-5, with D possibly matching TRBD1 (5 bases). The V and J ends lost 6 bases and 4 bases respectively, with 10 bases between them. The CDR3 sequence is 13 residues long. Germline V gene sequence: CDR1 MGHDK, CDR2 SYGVNS. CDR3 residues: CASRATDNQPQHF. DNA for the CDR3: TGTGCCAGCAGAGCGACAGATAATCAGCCCCAGCATTTT.

This clonotype was seen a few times. The V call is TRBV28, the J call TRBJ2-7; D is perhaps TRBD1 or TRBD2 (5 bases each). CDR1 and CDR2 (germline): MDHEN, SYDVKM. V lost 5 bases and J 3 bases, leaving 17 bases between the germline ends. The CDR3 runs to 15 residues. The CDR3 bases are TGTGCCAGCAGTGCAACCGGGACCCAGTTCTACGAGCAGTACGTC. As protein: CASSATGTQFYEQYV.

This clonotype was found many times. V gene TRBV5-1 combines with J gene TRBJ2-5, with 8 bases that match TRBD1. This CDR3 is 15 amino acids long. Germline CDR1 is SGHRS and CDR2 is YFSETQ. J lost 5 bases, V lost 0 bases, and 6 bases had no gene match. The CDR3 spells CASSLGTGRSETQYF. In DNA, the CDR3 is TGCGCCAGCAGCTTGGGGACAGGGCGATCTGAGACCCAGTACTTC.

This clonotype occurred a few times. The V call is TRBV6-2 or TRBV6-3, the J call TRBJ1-2; 7 bases align to TRBD1. The CDR3 has 13 residues. Germline V CDR1 and CDR2: MNHEY, SVGEGT. J gave up 4 bases and V 8 bases, and 7 bases lay outside the gene matches. CDR3 residues: CASASTGTYGYTF. The CDR3 DNA reads as TGTGCCAGCGCTTCGACAGGGACCTATGGCTACACCTTC.

This clonotype was seen a few times. This chain uses TRBV20-1 with TRBJ2-5; 8 bases are a match to TRBD1. Germline V lookup: CDR1 DFQATT, CDR2 SNEGSKA (reference sequence). This CDR3 has 15 residues. With V trimmed by 3 bases and J by 5 bases, 11 bases remained unmatched. The CDR3 here is CSARAGAGGFETQYF. In DNA form, the CDR3 reads TGCAGTGCTAGGGCGGGCGCAGGGGGCTTTGAGACCCAGTACTTC.

The chain is built from TRBV5-1 and TRBJ2-7; tentative D call: TRBD2 (5 bases). V lost 2 bases and J 3 bases, leaving 9 bases between the germline ends. Per germline, CDR1 SGHRS and CDR2 YFSETQ. This CDR3 is built from 13 residues. CDR3 sequence (DNA): TGCGCCAGCAGCTTTAGTGGGAGCTACGAGCAGTACTTC. Protein sequence: CASSFSGSYEQYF.

The chain links TRBV12-3 or TRBV12-4 to TRBJ1-1; D might be TRBD1 (6 bases). The V gene lost 6 bases and the J gene lost 5 bases, with 16 bases spanning the gap. The CDR3 has 14 amino acids. The CDR3 loop is CASRQQGWITEAFF. CDR3 DNA: TGTGCCAGCAGGCAACAGGGCTGGATTACTGAAGCTTTCTTT.

In this sample, this clonotype turned up a few times. The CDR3 coding sequence is TGTGCCAGCAGAAGCAAGACCTCTGGGTTCTACGAGCAGTACTTC. Protein sequence: CASRSKTSGFYEQYF. J is TRBJ2-7 and V is TRBV6-9, with D unclear. CDR1 is MNHGY and CDR2 is SVAAGI in the germline V gene. V was clipped by 6 bases and J by 3 bases, with 18 bases between them. This CDR3 is 15 amino acids long.

This clonotype was counted between two and nine times. At one end, the junction sequence differs from germline, possibly due to a read error. The J gene is TRBJ1-1, the V gene TRBV4-1; D is unresolved. Germline CDR1 is MGHRA and CDR2 is YSYEKL. The CDR3 has 13 residues. This CDR3 is CASSQVLNAEAFF. The CDR3 DNA sequence: TGCGCCAGCAGCCAAGTCCTGAACGCTGAAGCTTTCTTT.

This clonotype has only a few counts. The chain joins TRBV18 to TRBJ1-2; 10 nucleotides line up with TRBD1. V shed 6 bases, J shed 7 bases, and the junction held 8 bases outside the gene matches. The V gene's germline CDR1 is KGHSH and CDR2 LQKENI. This CDR3 has 14 amino acids. The CDR3 sequence is CASSRQGASGGYTF. The CDR3 nucleotides are TGTGCCAGCTCGCGACAGGGGGCCTCTGGTGGCTACACCTTC.

The sample holds many counts of this clonotype. The chain uses TRBV4-2 and TRBJ2-3; D remains unclear. Germline CDR1 LGHNA, CDR2 YNFKEQ. Trimming left V 4 bases short and J 0 bases short, with 14 bases between. This CDR3 has 16 residues. CDR3 in amino acids: CASSLEAITSTDTQYF. DNA of the CDR3: TGTGCCAGCAGCCTTGAAGCTATAACTAGCACAGATACGCAGTATTTT.

V usage is TRBV4-2 and J usage is TRBJ2-1, with D possibly being TRBD1 or TRBD2 (5 bases each). The CDR3 is 17 amino acids. Germline V gives CDR1 LGHNA, CDR2 YNFKEQ. V gave up 1 base and J gave up 4 bases, with 17 bases separating them. The DNA for the CDR3 is TGTGCCAGCAGCCAAGTTCAGGTTGGGGGAACTTACAATGAGCAGTTCTTC. Translating it yields CASSQVQVGGTYNEQFF.

This sequence joins TRBV11-2 and TRBJ1-2; D may be TRBD1 (5 bases). V was pared by 0 bases and J by 4 bases, with 12 bases between. Germline CDR1 SGHAT, CDR2 FQNNGV. This CDR3 comprises 15 residues. The CDR3, as DNA: TGTGCCAGCAGCTTAGAGGGGGACGGGCTCTATGGCTACACCTTC. This gives the protein CASSLEGDGLYGYTF.

This clonotype was observed a handful of times. The chain links TRBV29-1 to TRBJ1-1, with D possibly being TRBD1 (5 bases). Trimming removed 3 bases from V and 4 bases from J, with 6 bases in between. The germline V gene has CDR1 SQVTM and CDR2 ANQGSEA. There are 11 residues in the CDR3. The CDR3 DNA follows: TGCAGCGTTGACGGGGGCACTGAAGCTTTCTTT. Residues: CSVDGGTEAFF.

V gene TRBV6-2 or TRBV6-3 combines with J gene TRBJ2-1, with D possibly being TRBD1 (6 bases). In germline, CDR1 is MNHEY, CDR2 SVGEGT. This CDR3 has 13 residues. Between the trimmed V and J ends, which lost 5 bases and 9 bases, there was a span of 14 bases. The CDR3 spells CASSRSGAPEQFF. The DNA for the CDR3 is TGTGCCAGCAGTAGGTCAGGGGCGCCTGAGCAGTTCTTC.

There are a few counts of this clonotype. The V call is TRBV10-3, the J call TRBJ2-7; D is perhaps TRBD1 (5 bases). CDR1 and CDR2 (germline): ENHRY, SYGVKD. V dropped 4 bases and J dropped 2 bases, with 15 bases sitting between them. This CDR3 has 15 amino acids. The CDR3 loop is CAISGRDSLPYEQYF. The CDR3 DNA follows: TGTGCCATCAGTGGCAGGGATTCTCTCCCCTACGAGCAGTACTTC.

This clonotype was counted between two and nine times. The chain recombines TRBV7-2 with TRBJ1-5; D ambiguous. Germline assignment: CDR1 SGHTA and CDR2 FQGNSA. The CDR3 length is 12 residues. Trimming cost V 5 bases and J 4 bases, with 6 bases left between them. CDR3 DNA: TGTGCCAGCAGCCGACCAAATCAGCCCCAGCATTTT. Translating it yields CASSRPNQPQHF.

This clonotype was seen more than once but under ten times. The rearrangement joins TRBV5-1 to TRBJ1-6; D is unclear. The CDR3 sequence is 14 residues long. Germline-derived CDR1 and CDR2 are SGHRS and YFSETQ. Trimming shortened V by 7 bases and J by 7 bases, and 15 bases separated the two germline ends. CDR3 nucleotides: TGCGCCAGCCGCGGGGTCGGCGTCAATTCACCCCTCCACTTT. Amino acids: CASRGVGVNSPLHF.

This clonotype was picked up a small number of times. The rearrangement joins TRBV13 to TRBJ2-7; TRBD1 matches at 8 bases. Germline V gene data show CDR1 as PRHDT and CDR2 as FYEKMQ (reference sequence). This CDR3 contains 13 residues. J lost 5 bases, V lost 5 bases, and 5 bases had no gene match. The DNA for the CDR3 is TGTGCCAGCAGCGTGGGGACAGGCCACGAGCAGTACGTC. Translating it yields CASSVGTGHEQYV.

This clonotype has a count of ten or more. J is TRBJ1-1 and V is TRBV28, with D uncertain. Trimming stripped 8 bases from V and 1 base from J, with 8 bases between. The germline gives CDR1 MDHEN, CDR2 SYDVKM. The CDR3 length is 12 residues. The CDR3 loop is CASQVGNTEAFF. CDR3 coding DNA: TGTGCCAGCCAAGTGGGGAACACTGAAGCTTTCTTT.

V gene TRBV5-1 combines with J gene TRBJ1-1; 10 nucleotides align to TRBD1. The CDR3 contains 15 residues. V lost 3 bases, J lost 3 bases, and 5 bases stayed unmatched. Germline V CDR1 and CDR2: SGHRS, YFSETQ. The CDR3 sequence: CASSSGTGVYTEAFF. DNA of the CDR3: TGCGCCAGCAGCTCCGGGACAGGGGTGTACACTGAAGCTTTCTTT. The variable domain in full, with the rest retrieved from reference TRBV5-1 and TRBJ1-1, is KAGVTQTPRYLIKTRGQQVTLSCSPISGHRSVSWYQQTPGQGLQFLFEYFSETQRNKGNFPGRFSGRQFSNSRSEMNVSTLELGDSALYLCASSSGTGVYTEAFFGQGTRLTVV.

This clonotype was seen only a few times. The chain joins TRBV12-3 or TRBV12-4 to TRBJ1-4; D unresolved. V was cut by 6 bases and J by 10 bases, with 18 bases left in between. The CDR3 consists of 14 residues. The CDR3 DNA sequence: TGTGCCAGCAGCCCCTTGGTGGAACGAGGAAAACTGTTTTTT. Protein: CASSPLVERGKLFF.

The rearrangement links TRBV29-1 to TRBJ2-3, with 13 bases identical to TRBD2. Per the germline V gene, CDR1 is SQVTM and CDR2 is ANQGSEA. V shed 8 bases and J 1 base; nucleotides not matched to a gene: 6. The CDR3 spans 15 residues. The chain's CDR3 is CSSSGTSGGTDTQYF. The CDR3 DNA reads as TGCAGCTCATCCGGGACTAGCGGGGGCACAGATACGCAGTATTTT.

This chain uses TRBV24-1 with TRBJ2-7, with 8 bases that match TRBD1. Germline CDR1 is KGHDR and CDR2 is SFDVKD. J lost 7 bases, V lost 4 bases, and 8 bases had no gene match. The CDR3 loop spans 14 amino acids. CDR3: CATSDPDRGGEQYF. CDR3 DNA sequence: TGTGCCACCAGTGACCCCGACAGGGGTGGTGAGCAGTACTTC.